The rows below give T cell receptor beta chains drawn from one sample of a study of identical twins. TCRdb fed the 5' RACE reads into MiXCR, producing one record per CDR3 protein. The sample contains approximately 600,000 distinct CDR3 sequences, 7.1% of which appear only once. This sample also belongs to another study, concerning yellow fever vaccine responses in identical twins.

Sequencing was done on a sample of PBMCs. Receptor source: a woman aged 18 to 35 in good health. Each CDR3 is given with its conserved first and last residue. D genes are given only for firm matches. Not every row has a clone size; where given, it reads once, few, many or a size class.

TRBJ2-4,TRBD2,NA,TRBV5-6,CASSPLLVSAGGPHIQYF,TGTGCCAGCAGCCCCCTCCTAGTGTCAGCGGGAGGGCCACACATTCAGTACTTC
TRBJ1-5,NA,many,TRBV2,CASSFTRTRGYFQPQHF,TGTGCCAGCAGTTTTACACGGACAAGGGGGTATTTTCAGCCCCAGCATTTT
TRBJ2-1,TRBD2,many,TRBV7-8,CASSLGAGAPYYNEQFF,TGTGCCAGCAGCTTGGGAGCGGGAGCGCCCTACTACAATGAGCAGTTCTTC
TRBJ2-5,TRBD2,NA,TRBV7-9,CASSPLSTSGGFETQYF,TGTGCCAGCAGCCCCCTTTCGACTAGCGGGGGCTTTGAGACCCAGTACTTC
TRBJ1-4,TRBD1,many,TRBV6-1,CASGRDRVSEKLFF,TGTGCCAGCGGGAGAGACAGGGTCAGTGAAAAACTGTTTTTT
TRBJ2-6,NA,NA,TRBV5-1,CASSPGLGDGANVLTF,TGCGCCAGCAGCCCTGGTTTAGGGGATGGGGCCAACGTCCTGACTTTC
TRBJ2-1,NA,NA,TRBV15,CATSPRRSSDSYNEQFF,TGTGCCACCAGCCCACGCCGTTCTAGCGACTCCTACAATGAGCAGTTCTTC
TRBJ1-1,NA,few,TRBV2,CASSDIEAAEAFF,TGTGCCAGCAGTGACATTGAGGCGGCTGAAGCTTTCTTT
TRBJ2-7,TRBD2,NA,TRBV7-2,CASSLVGLAGVSSYEQYF,TGTGCCAGCAGCTTAGTGGGGCTAGCGGGAGTTAGCTCCTACGAGCAGTACTTC
TRBJ2-1,TRBD1,NA,TRBV7-8,CASSHNRDRAIYNEQFF,TGTGCCAGCAGCCATAACCGGGACAGGGCGATCTACAATGAGCAGTTCTTC
TRBJ1-2,NA,many,TRBV10-3,CAISDPGPQKKYGYTF,TGTGCCATCAGTGACCCGGGGCCCCAAAAGAAATATGGCTACACCTTC
TRBJ1-1,NA,few,TRBV12-3/TRBV12-4,CASSLALKNTEAFF,TGTGCCAGCAGTTTAGCCCTAAAGAACACTGAAGCTTTCTTT
TRBJ1-4,NA,many,TRBV10-3,CAISESTLNEKLFF,TGTGCCATCAGTGAAAGCACCCTTAATGAAAAACTGTTTTTT
TRBJ2-3,NA,many,TRBV29-1,CSVAVSTDTQYF,TGCAGCGTTGCCGTATCCACAGATACGCAGTATTTT
TRBJ2-7,TRBD2,NA,TRBV12-3/TRBV12-4,CASSPLAGPNEQYF,TGTGCCAGCAGTCCATTAGCGGGCCCAAACGAGCAGTACTTC
TRBJ1-4,TRBD1,many,TRBV9,CASSATGTGNEKLFF,TGTGCCAGCAGCGCCACCGGGACAGGGAACGAAAAACTGTTTTTT
TRBJ2-5,TRBD2,many,TRBV12-3/TRBV12-4,CASGGTSGSETQYF,TGTGCCAGCGGAGGGACTAGCGGGAGTGAGACCCAGTACTTC
TRBJ2-2,TRBD1,many,TRBV20-1,CSVPDRGANTGELFF,TGCAGTGTCCCGGACAGGGGGGCGAACACCGGGGAGCTGTTTTTT
TRBJ2-3,TRBD2,NA,TRBV10-1,CASTRTSGGNKDTQYF,TGCGCCAGCACCCGGACTAGCGGGGGGAATAAGGATACGCAGTATTTT
TRBJ1-5,NA,few,TRBV6-5,CASSYVSASNQPQHF,TGTGCCAGCAGTTACGTGTCAGCGTCTAATCAGCCCCAGCATTTT
TRBJ2-2,NA,many,TRBV3-1,CASSQVSSGGELFF,TGTGCCAGCAGCCAAGTCAGTTCTGGCGGGGAGCTGTTTTTT
TRBJ2-6,TRBD2,NA,TRBV18,CASSPRTSGGAGANVLTF,TGTGCCAGCTCACCCCGGACTAGCGGGGGGGCTGGGGCCAACGTCCTGACTTTC
TRBJ1-5,NA,many,TRBV5-1,CASTPGGTENQPQHF,TGCGCCAGCACCCCGGGGGGGACGGAAAATCAGCCCCAGCATTTT
TRBJ1-2,TRBD1,few,TRBV27,CASRRTGTGSVGYTF,TGTGCCAGCAGGCGCACCGGGACAGGGAGTGTTGGCTACACCTTC
TRBJ1-6,NA,NA,TRBV5-4,CASSTRQDNSPLHF,TGTGCCAGCAGCACCCGACAAGATAATTCACCCCTCCACTTT
TRBJ2-7,NA,NA,TRBV6-5,CASSYRQGSGEQYF,TGTGCCAGCAGTTACCGTCAGGGATCAGGGGAGCAGTACTTC
TRBJ1-1,TRBD1,few,TRBV12-3/TRBV12-4,CASSFRDRNTEAFF,TGTGCCAGCAGTTTCAGGGACAGGAACACTGAAGCTTTCTTT
TRBJ1-1,NA,many,TRBV24-1,CATSVGGKNTEAFF,TGTGCCACCAGTGTTGGGGGTAAGAACACTGAAGCTTTCTTT
TRBJ2-5,NA,NA,TRBV5-1,CASTRGQETQYF,TGCGCCAGCACGAGGGGGCAAGAGACCCAGTACTTC